Following are 26 T cell receptor beta chains from one sample sequenced in a study of neurological immune-mediated disorders. TCRdb processed the 5' RACE reads anew with MiXCR; each CDR3 protein has one entry. The sample contains some 60,000 distinct CDR3 sequences, around 10% of which appear only once. Time point meaning: longitudinal time-point 1 (baseline). The material sequenced was PBMCs. These receptors were taken from a male donor with HTLV-1-associated myelopathy (HAM/TSP).

This clonotype was counted ten times or more. The V and J genes are TRBV5-1 and TRBJ2-1; a weak D match, TRBD2 (6 bases). Germline CDR1 SGHRS, CDR2 YFSETQ. CDR3 length equals 14 residues. V lost 4 bases and J 8 bases, leaving 16 bases between the germline ends. The CDR3 bases are TGCGCCAGCAGCCCCGCCAAGGGAGGCGATGAGCAGTTCTTC. Its protein product is CASSPAKGGDEQFF.

This clonotype was counted at least ten times. The rearrangement joins TRBV29-1 to TRBJ2-7; D unclear. The germline CDR1 and CDR2 sequences are SQVTM and ANQGSEA. The CDR3 totals 12 residues. V lost 2 bases and J lost 2, with 7 bases in between. The CDR3 loop is CSVELHPYEQYF. For the CDR3, the DNA is TGCAGCGTTGAACTACACCCCTACGAGCAGTACTTC.

Many counts were recorded for this clonotype. J is TRBJ2-1 and V is TRBV25-1; 8 positions agree with TRBD2. The ends lost 5 bases at V and 7 bases at J; junction bases unmatched: 10. This CDR3 has 15 amino acids. The germline gives CDR1 MGHDK, CDR2 SYGVNS. Written as DNA, the CDR3 is TGTGCCAGCAGTCAGTTGGCGGGGGGAGGGAATGAGCAGTTCTTC. Translation: CASSQLAGGGNEQFF.

This clonotype was counted many times. The chain joins TRBV7-2 to TRBJ1-4, with 8 bases lining up with TRBD1. Germline V CDR1 and CDR2: SGHTA, FQGNSA. The V and J ends lost 5 bases and 8 bases, in that order; junction bases with no gene match: 7. The CDR3 covers 14 residues. For the CDR3, the DNA is TGTGCCAGCAGCCGACCGGACAGGGACGAAAAACTGTTTTTT. It codes for CASSRPDRDEKLFF.

This clonotype was detected many times. This chain links TRBV5-1 with TRBJ2-1; 12 bases agree with TRBD2. Germline-derived CDR1 and CDR2 are SGHRS and YFSETQ. V shed 2 bases and J 8 bases; nucleotides not matched to a gene: 8. The CDR3 consists of 16 residues. In nucleotides, the CDR3 is TGCGCCAGCAGCTTCTCTAGCGGGGGGGCCTTCCATGAGCAGTTCTTC. This codes for CASSFSSGGAFHEQFF. The variable domain in full, completed from reference TRBV5-1 and TRBJ2-1, reads KAGVTQTPRYLIKTRGQQVTLSCSPISGHRSVSWYQQTPGQGLQFLFEYFSETQRNKGNFPGRFSGRQFSNSRSEMNVSTLELGDSALYLCASSFSSGGAFHEQFFGPGTRLTVL.

This clonotype was picked up many times. The chain has TRBV29-1 and TRBJ2-1; D may be TRBD2 (6 bases). Trimming stripped 2 bases from V and 3 bases from J, with 11 bases between. CDR1 and CDR2 from the germline V gene are SQVTM and ANQGSEA. The CDR3 runs to 14 residues. This chain's CDR3 is CSVERGIGYNEQFF. CDR3 bases: TGCAGCGTTGAACGGGGGATAGGCTACAATGAGCAGTTCTTC.

The table lists this clonotype with many counts. J is TRBJ1-1 and V is TRBV9; maybe TRBD1 (6 bases). V was cut by 4 bases and J by 5 bases, with 21 bases left in between. Germline lookup yields CDR1 SGDLS and CDR2 YYNGEE. The CDR3 has 16 amino acids. CDR3 nucleotides: TGTGCCAGCAGCAAAAGGGGGGGTATGTCGCTGACTGAAGCTTTCTTT. It is translated as CASSKRGGMSLTEAFF.

In its sample, this clonotype was seen many times. This chain uses TRBV20-1 with TRBJ2-7; 7 bases match TRBD1. CDR1 is DFQATT and CDR2 is SNEGSKA in the germline V gene (reference sequence). V shed 5 bases and J 7 bases; nucleotides not matched to a gene: 11. The CDR3 consists of 13 residues. The CDR3 is CSAVTDRVREQYF. CDR3 coding DNA: TGCAGTGCTGTGACAGACAGGGTAAGAGAGCAGTACTTC.

This clonotype was seen ten or more times. The chain recombines TRBV20-1 with TRBJ1-2; D unresolved. Germline loops: CDR1 DFQATT, CDR2 SNEGSKA (reference sequence). V was pared by 8 bases and J by 5 bases, with 21 bases between. The CDR3 has 14 residues. CDR3 residues: CSSRETQRRYGYTF. Written as DNA, the CDR3 is TGCAGTTCAAGAGAGACCCAAAGAAGGTATGGCTACACCTTC.

This clonotype was detected many times. The chain has TRBV11-2 and TRBJ1-3, with D perhaps TRBD1 (6 bases). Germline V CDR1 and CDR2: SGHAT, FQNNGV. The V end lost 5 bases, the J end lost 0 bases, and 14 bases lay between the germline ends. This CDR3 has 16 residues. The CDR3 coding sequence is TGTGCCAGCAGCACCGGGGGGCAGGGCTCTGGAAACACCATATATTTT. Protein: CASSTGGQGSGNTIYF.

There are many counts of this clonotype. The chain uses TRBV29-1 and TRBJ1-2, with a weak D call TRBD1 (6 bases). Per the germline V gene, CDR1 is SQVTM and CDR2 is ANQGSEA. The CDR3 length is 16 residues. The V and J ends lost 3 bases and 4 bases respectively, with 21 bases between them. CDR3 DNA sequence: TGCAGCGTTGACGACCCCGCGGGGGAGGGGGTCTATGGCTACACCTTC. Amino acid sequence: CSVDDPAGEGVYGYTF.

This clonotype was seen repeatedly, ten times or more. The chain employs TRBV5-1 and TRBJ2-1; TRBD1 matches 9 bases. Germline CDR1 is SGHRS and CDR2 is YFSETQ. The V and J ends lost 5 bases and 7 bases, in that order; junction bases with no gene match: 13. This CDR3 has 16 amino acids. The CDR3 sequence: CASRFLTGTGTNEQFF. CDR3 DNA sequence: TGCGCCAGCAGATTCCTAACCGGGACAGGGACTAATGAGCAGTTCTTC.

This clonotype was recorded at least ten times. The gene calls are TRBV25-1 and TRBJ1-1, with D possibly matching TRBD1 (5 bases). The CDR3 has 13 amino acids. Trimming took 4 bases from V and 1 from J, leaving 7 bases between them. The germline gives CDR1 MGHDK, CDR2 SYGVNS. The chain's CDR3 is CASSVGENTEAFF. Here the CDR3 DNA reads TGTGCCAGCAGTGTGGGGGAGAACACTGAAGCTTTCTTT.

Concerning this clonotype itself: Mismatch with germline at one junction end may stem from a read error. The rearrangement joins TRBV5-1 to TRBJ2-7; D is undetermined. Germline CDR1 reads SGHRS; CDR2 reads YFSETQ. The CDR3 consists of 15 residues. The chain's CDR3 is CANSVLPEKDYEQYF. The CDR3 region has the DNA TGCGCCAACAGCGTACTACCCGAGAAGGACTACGAGCAGTACTTC.

This clonotype was counted many times. The chain is built from TRBV6-1 and TRBJ2-7, with TRBD1 matching 9 bases. From germline, CDR1 is MNHNS and CDR2 SASEGT. With 5 bases clipped from V and 3 bases from J, the junction kept 5 bases outside the gene matches. The CDR3 contains 14 residues. CDR3 region: CASSQDRGIYEQYF. CDR3 DNA: TGTGCCAGCAGTCAGGACAGGGGTATCTACGAGCAGTACTTC.

The J gene is TRBJ2-3, the V gene TRBV27; 9 bases map to TRBD2. Germline CDR1 is MNHEY and CDR2 is SMNVEV (reference sequence). V shed 7 bases and J 0 bases; nucleotides not matched to a gene: 11. This CDR3 has 17 residues. CDR3 protein: CASTHLSGGKSTDTQYF. CDR3 DNA sequence: TGTGCCAGCACCCACCTGAGCGGGGGGAAAAGCACAGATACGCAGTATTTT.

The sample holds many counts of this clonotype. This chain joins TRBV7-6 and TRBJ2-3; tentatively, D is TRBD1 or TRBD2 (5 bases each). Germline assignment: CDR1 SGHVS and CDR2 FNYEAQ. Trimming left V 1 base short and J 3 bases short, with 8 bases between. The CDR3 is 14 residues long. The CDR3 sequence is CASSLGGYTDTQYF. The CDR3 DNA sequence: TGTGCCAGCAGCTTAGGGGGGTATACAGATACGCAGTATTTT. Combining the CDR3 with reference TRBV7-6 and TRBJ2-3 gives the whole variable domain GAGVSQSPRYKVTKRGQDVALRCDPISGHVSLYWYRQALGQGPEFLTYFNYEAQQDKSGLPNDRFSAERPEGSISTLTIQRTEQRDSAMYRCASSLGGYTDTQYFGPGTRLTVL.

This clonotype has ten or more counts. The chain recombines TRBV3-1 with TRBJ1-2, with D maybe TRBD1 (5 bases). Germline V gives CDR1 LGHDT, CDR2 YNNKEL (reference sequence). The CDR3 extends over 15 amino acids. V was trimmed by 4 bases and J by 4 bases, leaving 16 bases between them. This CDR3 reads CASSPQGGVSYGYTF. In nucleotides, the CDR3 is TGTGCCAGCAGCCCCCAAGGAGGGGTTTCCTATGGCTACACCTTC.

This clonotype was counted many times. The rearrangement uses TRBV7-8 and TRBJ2-7; D call uncertain. The V gene lost 5 bases and the J gene lost 4 bases, with 6 bases spanning the gap. The CDR3 is made up of 11 amino acids. Looked up from germline, CDR1 is SGHVS and CDR2 is FQNEAQ. The CDR3 DNA reads as TGTGCCAGCAGCCCGACGTACGAGCAGTACTTC. As protein: CASSPTYEQYF.

This clonotype was seen once. The CDR3 carries no conserved terminal phenylalanine or tryptophan, so it likely arises from a read error. The DNA is left out, because the CDR3 cannot be placed on it with certainty; the CDR3 is given as TCRdb lists it. The V and J genes are TRBV5-1 and TRBJ2-5; the table gives TRBD2 as D, unverified against the DNA. The CDR3 length equals 16 residues, ends included. CDR1 and CDR2 from the germline V gene are SGHRS and YFSETQ. CDR3 amino acids: CASSLGAGGSPLHFGN.

The chain employs TRBV4-2 and TRBJ1-3; no firm D call. The CDR3 length is 17 residues. Germline CDR1 and CDR2: LGHNA and YNFKEQ. The V end lost 0 bases, the J end lost 3 bases, and 15 bases lay between the germline ends. CDR3 DNA sequence: TGTGCCAGCAGCCAAGATCCCGGAGCCAGATATGGAAACACCATATATTTT. Protein product: CASSQDPGARYGNTIYF.

This clonotype came up many times. The chain has TRBV5-1 and TRBJ2-1; D remains ambiguous. CDR3 length equals 16 residues. Germline V gene sequence: CDR1 SGHRS, CDR2 YFSETQ. Trimming took off 2 bases at V and 0 bases at J, with 12 bases between the two ends. CDR3 region: CASSFWASSSYNEQFF. The CDR3 DNA reads TGCGCCAGCAGCTTCTGGGCGTCTAGCTCCTACAATGAGCAGTTCTTC.

As to this clonotype: The junction and the germline gene differ at one end; a read error may be behind it. The J gene is TRBJ2-3, the V gene TRBV5-1; D is undetermined. Germline lookup yields CDR1 SGHRS and CDR2 YFSETQ. CDR3 length: 15 residues. Here the CDR3 DNA reads TGCGCCAGCAGCTTTGGGCAACCAGGCACAGATACGCATTATTTT. Its translation is CASSFGQPGTDTHYF.

In this sample, this clonotype turned up many times. V usage is TRBV29-1 and J usage is TRBJ2-1; 12 bases match TRBD2. Trimming took 3 bases from V and 8 from J; bases not matched to a gene: 5. Germline CDR1 and CDR2: SQVTM and ANQGSEA. There are 14 residues in the CDR3. In nucleotides, the CDR3 is TGCAGCGTTGACATTACTAGCGGGGGGTATGAGCAGTTCTTC. Its translation is CSVDITSGGYEQFF.

The chain is built from TRBV7-8 and TRBJ1-5, with 8 bases that match TRBD1. The germline CDR1 and CDR2 sequences are SGHVS and FQNEAQ. Trimming cost V 4 bases and J 7 bases; bases outside gene matches: 6. The CDR3 contains 14 residues. DNA for the CDR3: TGTGCCAGCAGCTCCAGGACAGGGAGGCAGCCCCAGCATTTT. As protein: CASSSRTGRQPQHF.

This clonotype was recorded at least ten times. The V and J genes are TRBV7-2 and TRBJ2-7, with D tentatively TRBD2 (7 bases). The CDR3 has 12 amino acids. V gave up 4 bases and J gave up 6 bases, with 10 bases separating them. Germline loops: CDR1 SGHTA, CDR2 FQGNSA. The chain's CDR3 is CASSSRGGEQYF. CDR3 nucleotides: TGTGCCAGCAGCTCGAGGGGGGGCGAGCAGTACTTC. Drawing the rest from reference TRBV7-2 and TRBJ2-7, the complete variable domain is GAGVSQSPSNKVTEKGKDVELRCDPISGHTALYWYRQSLGQGLEFLIYFQGNSAPDKSGLPSDRFSAERTGGSVSTLTIQRTQQEDSAVYLCASSSRGGEQYFGPGTRLTVT.